The clone carrying this T cell receptor beta chain showed up just a few times. A single record per CDR3 protein comes from TCRdb applying MiXCR to the RT-PCR reads. This sample has almost 700,000 distinct CDR3 sequences, with 13% to 15% found just once. J gave up 5 bases and V 0 bases, and 7 bases lay outside the gene matches. From germline, CDR1 is DFQATT and CDR2 SNEGSKA (reference sequence). The CDR3 is 16 amino acids. The sequencing sample was made of memory CD4+ T cells from blood. The clonotype comes from a female donor in good health, serving as a healthy control. This chain joins TRBV20-1 and TRBJ2-2; 9 bases fit TRBD2. CDR3 in DNA: TGCAGTGCTAGAGATACGGGAAGCGGGAGGACCGGGGAGCTGTTTTTT. It codes for CSARDTGSGRTGELFF.